The 27 T cell receptor beta chains below were found in one sample sequenced in a study of CD8 T cells in ankylosing spondylitis. Whole-study results and caveats: Among TCR beta sequences, a motif of roughly 8 highly homologous variants appeared characteristic of ankylosing spondylitis blood.

TCRdb fed the 5' RACE reads into MiXCR, producing one record per CDR3 protein. The profile covers 700,000 to 1,000,000 distinct CDR3 sequences, with over 9.5% appearing a single time and about 0.49% taken by the ten largest. These receptors' targets are unknown. The sample taken for sequencing was blood, either unsorted or a sorted T cell fraction (not recorded which). These receptors all come from a male donor with ankylosing spondylitis.

This clonotype was observed at least ten times. The V and J genes are TRBV7-8 and TRBJ2-2, with D maybe TRBD1 (5 bases). CDR1 and CDR2 from the germline V gene are SGHVS and FQNEAQ. The V end was cut by 8 bases, the J end by 1 base, with 14 bases between. This CDR3 comprises 15 residues. In nucleotides, the CDR3 is TGTGCCAGCGACCCAGGGTTTAAGAACACCGGGGAGCTGTTTTTT. This encodes CASDPGFKNTGELFF.

This chain uses TRBV20-1 with TRBJ2-7; no clear D. The CDR3 loop spans 13 amino acids. V shed 2 bases and J shed 4 bases, with 12 bases lying between them. Germline CDR1 and CDR2: DFQATT and SNEGSKA (reference sequence). The DNA for the CDR3 is TGCAGTGCTAGACTGCGAGCTTTATACGAGCAGTACTTC. Its translation is CSARLRALYEQYF.

The genes are TRBV27 and TRBJ1-1; a possible D gene is TRBD1 (5 bases). Trimming took 4 bases from V and 0 from J, leaving 12 bases between them. The CDR3 runs 15 residues. Per germline, CDR1 MNHEY and CDR2 SMNVEV (reference sequence). CDR3 nucleotide sequence: TGTGCCAGCAGTTGGGGACGGGGCTTGAACACTGAAGCTTTCTTT. Its translation is CASSWGRGLNTEAFF.

J is TRBJ1-2 and V is TRBV5-1; D is undetermined. The V gene's germline CDR1 is SGHRS and CDR2 YFSETQ. The CDR3 runs to 15 residues. Trimming took 1 base from V and 3 from J, leaving 13 bases between them. This chain's CDR3 is CASSLRPGLDYGYTF. Here the CDR3 DNA reads TGCGCCAGCAGCTTGAGGCCGGGCTTGGACTATGGCTACACCTTC.

This clonotype occurred a few times. The chain links TRBV4-3 to TRBJ2-7; 8 bases map to TRBD1. Per the germline V gene, CDR1 is LGHNA and CDR2 is YSLEER. Trimming took 0 bases from V and 6 from J; bases not matched to a gene: 13. The CDR3 covers 17 residues. The CDR3: CASSQELSQGAPSEQYF. CDR3 DNA: TGCGCCAGCAGCCAAGAATTGAGCCAGGGGGCGCCTAGCGAGCAGTACTTC.

The CDR3 sequence is CAWSQTLNTEAFF. The DNA of the CDR3 is TGTGCCTGGAGCCAGACACTGAACACTGAAGCTTTCTTT. The rearrangement uses TRBV30 and TRBJ1-1; D gene ambiguous. The germline CDR1 and CDR2 sequences are GTSNPN and SVGIG (reference sequence). The CDR3 is 13 residues long. V lost 3 bases and J 0 bases, leaving 8 bases between the germline ends. Looking up the rest from reference TRBV30 and TRBJ1-1 gives the full variable domain: SQTIHQWPATLVQPVGSPLSLECTVEGTSNPNLYWYRQAAGRGLQLLFYSVGIGQISSEVPQNLSASRPQDRQFILSSKKLLLSDSGFYLCAWSQTLNTEAFFGQGTRLTVV.

In its sample, this clonotype was seen many times. Here the CDR3 reads CASSFSSGAEQYF. DNA of the CDR3: TGTGCCAGCAGTTTCTCTAGCGGGGCCGAGCAGTACTTC. The chain links TRBV6-6 to TRBJ2-7, with TRBD2 matching over 9 bases. The CDR3 runs 13 residues. Trimming cost V 4 bases and J 6 bases; bases outside gene matches: 4. The germline CDR1 and CDR2 sequences are MNHNY and SVGAGI (reference sequence).

This clonotype was seen more than once but under ten times. This chain joins TRBV6-1 and TRBJ2-3, with D possibly being TRBD1 (6 bases). This CDR3 is 13 amino acids long. The V end lost 8 bases, the J end lost 4 bases, and 13 bases lay between the germline ends. CDR1 MNHNS and CDR2 SASEGT come from the germline V gene. CDR3 amino acids: CASGRDTPDTQYF. The CDR3 DNA reads as TGTGCCAGCGGTCGGGACACGCCAGATACGCAGTATTTT.

The chain links TRBV7-9 to TRBJ1-1; 9 bases match TRBD1. The CDR3 is made up of 13 amino acids. Germline V gives CDR1 SEHNR, CDR2 FQNEAQ (reference sequence). J was trimmed by 11 bases and V by 5 bases; bases with no gene match: 9. CDR3 in amino acids: CASSDTGGLGAFF. In DNA form, the CDR3 reads TGTGCCAGCAGCGACACAGGGGGCTTAGGGGCTTTCTTT.

This clonotype has a handful of counts. V gene TRBV20-1 combines with J gene TRBJ2-3, with TRBD2 as a possible D gene (6 bases). Germline CDR1 reads DFQATT; CDR2 reads SNEGSKA (reference sequence). The CDR3 length is 13 residues. With 5 bases removed from V and 5 bases from J, the gap between germline ends came to 14 bases. The chain's CDR3 is CSALWLGGDTQYF. DNA of the CDR3: TGCAGTGCTCTCTGGCTCGGGGGAGATACGCAGTATTTT.

The chain employs TRBV20-1 and TRBJ1-5; a possible D gene is TRBD1 (6 bases). Germline lookup yields CDR1 DFQATT and CDR2 SNEGSKA (reference sequence). V lost 0 bases and J 0 bases, leaving 12 bases between the germline ends. This CDR3 has 16 amino acids. The CDR3 spells CSARDRRQDSNQPQHF. The DNA for the CDR3 is TGCAGTGCTAGAGATAGGCGACAGGATAGCAATCAGCCCCAGCATTTT.

This chain links TRBV4-2 with TRBJ2-1; maybe TRBD2 (7 bases). The V gene lost 0 bases and the J gene lost 3 bases, with 12 bases spanning the gap. CDR1 and CDR2 (germline): LGHNA, YNFKEQ. The CDR3 runs to 16 residues. For the CDR3, the DNA is TGTGCCAGCAGCCAAGAGGGGGGGCTGGGCTACAATGAGCAGTTCTTC. It encodes CASSQEGGLGYNEQFF.

In this sample, this clonotype turned up a few times. The V and J genes are TRBV5-6 and TRBJ2-1; 7 bases map to TRBD2. After removal of 4 bases from V and 0 bases from J, the junction contained 10 bases not matched to a gene. The CDR3 spans 17 residues. Per the germline V gene, CDR1 is SGHDT and CDR2 is YYEEEE. This CDR3 is CASSVLKWEGSYNEQFF. In DNA, the CDR3 is TGTGCCAGCAGCGTCTTAAAATGGGAGGGCTCCTACAATGAGCAGTTCTTC.

The table lists this clonotype with a few counts. The chain uses TRBV20-1 and TRBJ2-5, with D hard to call. V was cut by 5 bases and J by 5 bases, with 9 bases left in between. Germline CDR1 is DFQATT and CDR2 is SNEGSKA (reference sequence). The length of the CDR3 is 11 residues. The chain's CDR3 is CSAPFRETQYF. The CDR3, as DNA: TGCAGTGCTCCTTTCAGGGAGACCCAGTACTTC.

The chain joins TRBV20-1 to TRBJ1-1; 8 bases are shared with TRBD1. The CDR3 is 14 residues long. The ends lost 6 bases at V and 2 bases at J; junction bases unmatched: 8. From germline, CDR1 is DFQATT and CDR2 SNEGSKA (reference sequence). DNA of the CDR3: TGCAGTGCGTTAGCCAGGGGGCCAAACACTGAAGCTTTCTTT. This translates into CSALARGPNTEAFF.

This clonotype was detected ten times or more. The V gene is TRBV6-4, the J gene TRBJ2-1, with D perhaps TRBD1 (6 bases). CDR3 length: 14 amino acids. V was clipped by 3 bases and J by 7 bases, with 13 bases between them. Germline assignment: CDR1 MRHNA and CDR2 SNTAGT. In DNA, the CDR3 is TGTGCCAGCAGTGAAAGGTGGGGGCCTAATGAGCAGTTCTTC. This translates into CASSERWGPNEQFF.

This clonotype appeared a few times. The chain carries TRBV10-3 and TRBJ2-7, with D perhaps TRBD1 or TRBD2 (5 bases each). This CDR3 has 13 amino acids. The germline V gene has CDR1 ENHRY and CDR2 SYGVKD. Trimming pared 9 bases from V and 3 bases from J, leaving 15 bases between. CDR3 region: CAMTSGTVYEQYF. The CDR3 DNA is TGTGCCATGACGTCAGGGACGGTCTACGAGCAGTACTTC.

The sample holds a few counts of this clonotype. V is TRBV5-1 and J is TRBJ2-2; 9 bases fit TRBD1. The V segment lost 5 bases and the J segment 7 bases; nucleotides outside the gene matches: 6. CDR3 length equals 14 residues. CDR1 and CDR2 from the germline V gene are SGHRS and YFSETQ. The CDR3 coding sequence is TGCGCCAGCAGACAGGGGGCCTTGGACGGGGAGCTGTTTTTT. It translates to CASRQGALDGELFF.

This clonotype was detected only a few times. J is TRBJ2-7 and V is TRBV27, with a possible D match to TRBD2 (7 bases). V gave up 6 bases and J gave up 0 bases, with 30 bases separating them. Per the germline V gene, CDR1 is MNHEY and CDR2 is SMNVEV (reference sequence). The CDR3 sequence is 20 residues long. The CDR3 loop reads CASRPGRPAGAGKGSYEQYF. CDR3 sequence (DNA): TGTGCCAGCAGGCCTGGGCGTCCCGCGGGGGCAGGGAAAGGCTCCTACGAGCAGTACTTC.

The chain combines TRBV18 with TRBJ1-1; D unresolved. Germline CDR1 reads KGHSH; CDR2 reads LQKENI. The V and J ends lost 5 bases and 7 bases respectively, with 14 bases between them. CDR3 length: 13 amino acids. For the CDR3, the DNA is TGTGCCAGCTCAGCCAGCGCTGACGTTGAAGCTTTCTTT. It specifies CASSASADVEAFF.

This clonotype was seen at least ten times. The rearrangement uses TRBV15 and TRBJ1-2; D gene ambiguous. Per germline, CDR1 LNHNV and CDR2 YYDKDF (reference sequence). The CDR3 length is 13 residues. Trimming took off 5 bases at V and 0 bases at J, with 7 bases between the two ends. The CDR3 nucleotides read TGTGCCACCAGCCCCGGGGCTAACTATGGCTACACCTTC. Encoded protein: CATSPGANYGYTF.

This clonotype came up many times. The chain carries TRBV4-3 and TRBJ1-5; 9 bases agree with TRBD1. Germline CDR1 LGHNA, CDR2 YSLEER. V was pared by 0 bases and J by 13 bases, with 7 bases of the junction left unmatched. This CDR3 region has 14 residues. In DNA, the CDR3 is TGCGCCAGCAGCCAAGATCTTAGGACAGGGGATCAGCATTTT. It specifies CASSQDLRTGDQHF.

This clonotype occurred a few times. CDR3 residues: CSARTGTGFDYF. The CDR3 DNA sequence: TGCAGTGCAAGGACCGGGACAGGGTTTGATTATTTT. V usage is TRBV20-1 and J usage is TRBJ2-3; 9 nucleotides match TRBD1. Germline CDR1 is DFQATT and CDR2 is SNEGSKA (reference sequence). The CDR3 is 12 residues long. Trimming at V came to 6 bases and at J to 15 bases, leaving 13 bases not matched to a gene.

The V gene is TRBV20-1, the J gene TRBJ2-1, with 10 nucleotides matching TRBD2. This CDR3 is built from 11 residues. The germline V gene has CDR1 DFQATT and CDR2 SNEGSKA (reference sequence). This CDR3 is CSGLAVDEQFF. The CDR3 region has the DNA TGCAGCGGACTAGCGGTGGATGAGCAGTTCTTC.

The chain carries TRBV7-2 and TRBJ2-7, with 12 bases identical to TRBD2. V was pared by 4 bases and J by 3 bases, with 4 bases of the junction left unmatched. The CDR3 spans 15 residues. CDR1 and CDR2 from the germline V gene are SGHTA and FQGNSA. DNA for the CDR3: TGTGCCAGCAGCTCGACTAGCGGGAGCCTCTACGAGCAGTACTTC. The encoded protein is CASSSTSGSLYEQYF.

The chain is built from TRBV28 and TRBJ2-3; D remains unclear. V lost 7 bases and J 4 bases, leaving 12 bases between the germline ends. The CDR3 sequence is 13 residues long. Germline CDR1 is MDHEN and CDR2 is SYDVKM. The CDR3 here is CASNPALADTQYF. The CDR3 nucleotides are TGTGCCAGCAACCCAGCTCTCGCAGATACGCAGTATTTT.

On this clonotype: At one boundary the junction diverges from the germline segment, which might be a read error. The chain has TRBV7-2 and TRBJ2-1; tentatively, D is TRBD2 (7 bases). The CDR3 totals 11 residues. The germline gives CDR1 SGHTA, CDR2 FQGNSA. The CDR3 DNA follows: TGTGCCAGCACCTTCTCCGGGGGGCTGATCTTC. It codes for CASTFSGGLIF.